Given below is one TCR beta chain in context. The antigen is undetermined. The data were taken from a study of T cell responses to AZD1222 COVID-19 vaccine. Study-wide results and caveats: Dominant CD4 TCR responses targeted spike regions 160-218 and 743-854. A mostly white British donor set with more females was recruited, and clonal diversity was possibly underestimated. A reported finding is that nearly half of spike-specific TCRs target unmutated variant regions.

Assay used: immunoSEQ multiplex PCR; TCRdb lists only in-frame clones, some missing. The repertoire holds under 95,000 clones, with under 95% as singletons. Germline V gene lookup returns CDR1 LNHDA and CDR2 SQIVND (reference sequence). V was cut by 7 bases and J by 7 bases, with 22 bases left in between. CDR3 length: 15 amino acids. The source was peripheral blood, collected on day 0 of AZD1222 vaccination. The TCR sequence derives from an adult in good health. The chain joins TRBV19 to TRBJ1-1; TRBD1 is a possible D gene (5 bases). The CDR3 sequence: CASITQTPRGIEAFF. The CDR3 nucleotides read TGTGCCAGTATCACCCAAACCCCCCGGGGGATTGAAGCTTTCTTT. Based on the CDR3 plus reference TRBV19 and TRBJ1-1, the full variable domain is DGGITQSPKYLFRKEGQNVTLSCEQNLNHDAMYWYRQDPGQGLRLIYYSQIVNDFQKGDIAEGYSVSREKKESFPLTVTSAQKNPTAFYLCASITQTPRGIEAFFGQGTRLTVV.